This T cell receptor beta chain was recorded in a study of blood T cell repertoires in COVID-19. The overall study: Acute and convalescent COVID-19 samples came from the United States, Italy and Spain. Sample material is recorded as cDNA or gDNA derived from T cells, B-cell-depleted T cells, or PBMCs.

Authors' processing steps: Amplification with reference gene primers provided the estimates of nucleated cell counts. Sequencing used immunoSEQ multiplex PCR; TCRdb keeps in-frame clones, though not all of them. From that table come the V and J calls and clone size; the DNA was used to work out D and trimming. The table lists some 48,000 clones, 90% of them singletons. The CDR3 totals 11 residues. CDR1 is DFQATT and CDR2 is SNEGSKA in the germline V gene (reference sequence). V gave up 5 bases and J gave up 8 bases, with 12 bases separating them. Source material: peripheral blood. The source is an older man with acute or convalescent COVID-19. V and J are TRBV20-1 and TRBJ1-2; tentative D call: TRBD1 (5 bases). As DNA, the CDR3 is TGCAGTGCTGCAGGGATTTCCGGCTACACCTTC. It specifies CSAAGISGYTF.